A single sample is the source of the 4 T cell receptor beta chains below, sequenced in a study of Ad26.COV2.S vaccination and SARS-CoV-2 variants listed by TCRdb under 2021. Libraries were made using the immunoSEQ multiplex PCR assay. TCRdb carries this immuneACCESS record with in-frame sequences only. Its versions omit some clonotypes, under half of them owing to an unresolved V gene in the studies checked, with the rest unexplained. This sample is represented by a few hundred thousand clones; 83% of them were singletons. The ten largest make up around 7.3% of the sample. What the treatment or condition label conveys for this sample: about 20 received Ad26.COV2.S at low or high dose, single or two shots; roughly five received placebo; per-sample allocation not given. For vaccine and placebo recipients, the sequenced repertoires came from samples collected on day 63 after the first injection. Specimen: peripheral blood, collected in a trial of Ad26.COV2.S vaccine versus placebo. The receptors were sampled from a person between 18 and 65 years old who received the Ad26.COV2.S COVID-19 vaccine or a placebo.

V usage is TRBV24-1 and J usage is TRBJ2-5; TRBD2 matches at 8 bases. The J segment lost 4 bases and the V segment lost 6 bases, leaving 3 bases of the junction unmatched. This CDR3 contains 13 residues. Per germline, CDR1 KGHDR and CDR2 SFDVKD. The CDR3 bases are TGTGCCACCAGTATAACTAGCGGAGAGACCCAGTACTTC. Translated: CATSITSGETQYF.

This chain links TRBV7-2 with TRBJ2-7; D remains unclear. From germline, CDR1 is SGHTA and CDR2 FQGNSA. This CDR3 is 13 amino acids long. Trimming shortened V by 3 bases and J by 4 bases, and 10 bases separated the two germline ends. The CDR3 spells CASSLVDRYEQYF. In DNA form, the CDR3 reads TGTGCCAGCAGCTTGGTGGACCGGTACGAGCAGTACTTC.

The chain employs TRBV5-1 and TRBJ2-1; 7 nucleotides line up with TRBD1. CDR3 length: 14 amino acids. V shed 5 bases, J shed 5 bases, and the junction held 7 bases outside the gene matches. Looked up from germline, CDR1 is SGHRS and CDR2 is YFSETQ. The CDR3 reads CASRFGQENNEQFF. The CDR3 DNA reads TGCGCCAGCAGGTTCGGACAGGAAAACAATGAGCAGTTCTTC.

The CDR3 DNA sequence: TGTGCCAGCATCCCAGGAGGGGGCTCCTACAATGAGCAGTTCTTC. The encoded protein is CASIPGGGSYNEQFF. The chain links TRBV5-4 to TRBJ2-1, with D perhaps given as TRBD1 or TRBD2 (6 bases each). The V end was cut by 6 bases, the J end by 0 bases, with 13 bases between. The CDR3 runs to 15 residues. CDR1 is SGHNT and CDR2 is YYREEE in the germline V gene (reference sequence).